A single sample is the source of the 2 T cell receptor beta chains below, sequenced in a study of T cell responses to AZD1222 COVID-19 vaccine. Data came from immunoSEQ multiplex PCR; TCRdb stores just in-frame clones and leaves some out. The table has about 130,000 clones, roughly 86% seen once; the top ten hold roughly 6.1%. The input for sequencing was peripheral blood, taken 28 days after the second AZD1222 dose. These TCRs come from an adult who received the AZD1222 COVID-19 vaccine.

The chain recombines TRBV10-3 with TRBJ1-5, with D possibly being TRBD1 (5 bases). Germline assignment: CDR1 ENHRY and CDR2 SYGVKD. The CDR3 length is 16 residues. Trimming took 2 bases from V and 0 from J, leaving 11 bases between them. The CDR3 sequence is CAISERGPSSNQPQHF. Here the CDR3 DNA reads TGTGCCATCAGTGAGAGGGGTCCTAGTAGCAATCAGCCCCAGCATTTT.

This chain links TRBV7-2 with TRBJ1-6; TRBD1 matches 7 bases. CDR1 is SGHTA, CDR2 FQGNSA, per germline. V dropped 5 bases and J dropped 8; count of bases not matched to a gene: 6. This CDR3 region has 14 residues. The CDR3 DNA reads TGTGCCAGCAGCGCCAGGGGGTCAGATTCACCCCTCCACTTT. Translating it yields CASSARGSDSPLHF.